The source of this TCR beta chain is a study of blood T cell repertoires in COVID-19 (dated by TCRdb to the early 2020s). About the full investigation: Samples covering the acute and convalescent phases of COVID-19 were provided by collaborators in the United States, Italy and Spain. The prospective study material was composed of cDNA or gDNA derived from T cells, B-cell-depleted T cells, or PBMCs. Subjects who had been exposed to COVID-19, were actively infected with it, or had recovered from it provided the deeply sampled blood TCRbeta repertoires that made up the dataset. The repertoires were released in a freely available public database meant as a resource for research on the immune response to SARS-CoV-2. Samples came from the ongoing ImmuneRACE study (first 160 participants) plus 1,254 subjects from 6 global collaborators. The sample metadata nearly always contained a de-identified subject ID, COVID-19 status, age in years and sex. HLA class I and class II types, where available, came from metadata supplied by the sample provider rather than from assay-based typing. Paper-wide results and their limitations: The amount of clinical and demographic metadata varied by source and participant and was provided uncurated.

In the case of this clone: The antigen it binds to is not known. No much larger clonotype is one base removed from it; base qualities were not supplied.

The immunoSEQ Assay, a bias-controlled multiplex PCR, was used to amplify TCRbeta CDR3 regions from genomic DNA. As for how the authors treated the data: Within the assay, amplification of reference gene primers was used to estimate how many nucleated cells each sample contained. To quantify the absolute abundance of each unique TCRbeta CDR3 rearrangement, sequence reads were collapsed and filtered. For each sample, productive Simpson clonality was calculated as the square root of Simpson's diversity index over productive rearrangements. This is the immuneACCESS table as TCRdb keeps it, with only in-frame sequences that have V and J called. A part of the clones is gone; compared with another copy, unresolved V genes explain less than half, and the rest is unexplained. V and J calls and clone size come straight from that table; D and trimming were deduced from the DNA. Here the sample has under 500,000 clones; roughly 85% occur a single time. The biggest ten clones account for about 2.1% of the sample.

Participants in the prospective study were enrolled through a virtual design, were aged about 18 to 90 years, and lived in roughly 24 United States geographic areas. In the prospective study, participants were assigned to cohorts based on the clinical history participants reported in a screening survey and a study questionnaire. Mobile phlebotomists in the prospective study collected whole blood, serum and a nasopharyngeal or oropharyngeal swab from every participant. Participants in the prospective study had the option to provide additional blood draws and questionnaires over an approximately 2-month period. Blood samples from the prospective study were shipped frozen or at room temperature prior to DNA extraction. V loses 3 bases, J loses 5 bases, and the germline ends lie 14 bases apart. From its cysteine to its phenylalanine, the CDR3 spans 15 amino acids. The entry retains the CDR3 DNA only, 45 bases that are in frame from base 1. The germline V gene specifies SNHLY as CDR1 and FYNNEI as CDR2.

The sequencing input was PBMCs or T cells enriched from blood (not recorded which). This TCR derives from a woman between 18 and 29 years old with acute COVID-19. Rearrangement joined TRBV2 to TRBJ1-5, with no reliable assignment of the D segment. The bases are TGTGCCAGCAGTGAGCGGGGTTTTGGCGATCAGCCCCAGCATTTT. This codes for CASSERGFGDQPQHF.